These 6 T cell receptor beta chains came from one sample sequenced in a study of breast tumors, draining lymph nodes, adjacent tissues. MiXCR, run by TCRdb on the multiplex PCR reads, gives a single entry per CDR3 protein. Here the sample spans approximately 150,000 distinct CDR3 sequences, around 33% being singletons. Samples came from axillary lymph nodes draining the breast cancer. Sequenced: axillary lymph node tissue. The receptors shown here come from a female donor with breast cancer. Some clones in this sample may be carry-over from other donors' samples.

Many counts were recorded for this clonotype. The rearrangement uses TRBV6-2 or TRBV6-3 and TRBJ2-2; tentatively, D is TRBD2 (6 bases). Deletions cut 5 bases from V and 1 base from J, with 14 bases between. Germline CDR1 MNHEY, CDR2 SVGEGT. This CDR3 has 16 amino acids. CDR3 loop: CASSDRDSLNTGELFF. The CDR3 region has the DNA TGTGCCAGCAGTGACCGGGACTCTCTGAACACCGGGGAGCTGTTTTTT.

In this sample, this clonotype turned up many times. The chain couples TRBV7-2 to TRBJ2-2; the match to TRBD2 covers 14 bases. V lost 10 bases and J lost 5; bases outside the gene matches: 9. This CDR3 has 16 residues. CDR1 and CDR2 (germline): SGHTA, FQGNSA. CDR3 in amino acids: CANSGTSGRRTGELFF. Here the CDR3 DNA reads TGTGCCAACTCCGGGACTAGCGGGAGAAGGACCGGGGAGCTGTTTTTT.

A remark on this clonotype: A much larger clone lies one base from this, so it may be a read error. Because the CDR3 is missing its conserved closing phenylalanine or tryptophan, this is likely a read error. This chain connects TRBV7-8 to TRBJ2-1; no definite D call. The germline V gene has CDR1 SGHVS and CDR2 FQNEAQ. The V and J ends lost 3 bases and 4 bases respectively, with 10 bases between them. This CDR3 spans 14 amino acids. CDR3 protein: CASSFSGVYNEQFL. The CDR3 bases are TGTGCCAGCAGCTTTAGTGGGGTGTACAATGAGCAGTTCCTC.

The table lists this clonotype with many counts. The V call is TRBV28, the J call TRBJ2-3; D gene unclear. The CDR3 spans 12 residues. CDR1 MDHEN and CDR2 SYDVKM come from the germline V gene. Trimming stripped 5 bases from V and 3 bases from J, with 6 bases between. The CDR3 sequence: CASSTQTDTQYF. The CDR3 region has the DNA TGTGCCAGCAGTACGCAGACAGATACGCAGTATTTT.

This clonotype was seen repeatedly, ten times or more. This chain links TRBV6-1 with TRBJ2-5; the D is unclear. CDR1 is MNHNS, CDR2 SASEGT, per germline. The V and J ends lost 3 bases and 0 bases respectively, with 5 bases between them. The length of the CDR3 is 13 residues. CDR3 protein: CASSDTYQETQYF. Written as DNA, the CDR3 is TGTGCCAGCAGTGACACATACCAAGAGACCCAGTACTTC.

This sequence joins TRBV29-1 and TRBJ2-1, with TRBD1 matching 10 bases. Germline V lookup: CDR1 SQVTM, CDR2 ANQGSEA. This CDR3 is 12 amino acids long. V was pared by 7 bases and J by 12 bases, with 9 bases of the junction left unmatched. CDR3 protein: CSGRTGGEWQFF. DNA of the CDR3: TGCAGCGGCCGGACAGGGGGGGAATGGCAGTTCTTC.